The 5 T cell receptor beta chains below were found in one sample sequenced in a study of human T cells and chemical hapten exposure. The time point here: patch test 2, 6 weeks after DPC sensitization. Stated treatment: therapeutic diphenylcyclopropenone sensitization with weekly scalp DPC. Via MiXCR, TCRdb re-called the RACE reads, giving one row per CDR3 protein. Of roughly 96,000 distinct CDR3 sequences listed, 9.3% are singletons. Sample: whole blood, taken in connection with sensitization to the hapten diphenylcyclopropenone (DPC). Source of these receptors: a woman in her forties with alopecia areata. Some clones in this sample may be carry-over from other donors' samples.

J is TRBJ2-5 and V is TRBV11-1; D gene unclear. The CDR3 consists of 12 residues. V lost 4 bases and J 5 bases, leaving 8 bases between the germline ends. Germline assignment: CDR1 SGHAT and CDR2 FQDESV (reference sequence). The chain's CDR3 is CASSSVVETQYF. The CDR3 DNA is TGTGCCAGCAGCTCCGTAGTTGAGACCCAGTACTTC.

The chain has TRBV29-1 and TRBJ2-3, with no clear D. The CDR3 runs 11 residues. V was shortened by 6 bases and J by 3 bases, with 7 bases between the two germline ends. Germline V gene lookup returns CDR1 SQVTM and CDR2 ANQGSEA. For the CDR3, the DNA is TGCAGCGTGAGGCGTACAGATACGCAGTATTTT. This sequence encodes CSVRRTDTQYF.

The sample holds many counts of this clonotype. The chain combines TRBV11-2 with TRBJ2-2; weak D call: TRBD2 (6 bases). Germline CDR1 SGHAT, CDR2 FQNNGV. Trimming removed 2 bases at V and 4 bases at J, with 14 bases between. The CDR3 is 16 amino acids. The CDR3 nucleotides are TGTGCCAGCAGCTTAATGACGGGAGAGGTCACCGGGGAGCTGTTTTTT. It is translated as CASSLMTGEVTGELFF.

This clonotype was recorded at least ten times. J is TRBJ2-5 and V is TRBV18, with a possible D match to TRBD2 (5 bases). Germline V gene data show CDR1 as KGHSH and CDR2 as LQKENI. This CDR3 is built from 14 residues. V was clipped by 0 bases and J by 7 bases, with 12 bases between them. CDR3 bases: TGTGCCAGCTCACCACCGGACGGCCGGGGGACCCAGTACTTC. Translation gives CASSPPDGRGTQYF. Full variable domain (outside the CDR3, taken from reference TRBV18 and TRBJ2-5): NAGVMQNPRHLVRRRGQEARLRCSPMKGHSHVYWYRQLPEEGLKFMVYLQKENIIDESGMPKERFSAEFPKEGPSILRIQQVVRGDSAAYFCASSPPDGRGTQYFGPGTRLLVL.

V gene TRBV7-2 combines with J gene TRBJ1-5; maybe TRBD1 (6 bases). The V gene's germline CDR1 is SGHTA and CDR2 FQGNSA. CDR3 length equals 14 residues. V lost 5 bases and J lost 4, with 12 bases in between. This CDR3 reads CASSPRTANQPQHF. CDR3 nucleotides: TGTGCCAGCAGCCCACGGACAGCGAATCAGCCCCAGCATTTT.